This entry lists 32 T cell receptor beta chains sequenced from one sample in a study of blood T cell repertoires in COVID-19. The table came from immunoSEQ multiplex PCR; TCRdb's copy has only in-frame clones and leaves some out. This table has some 50,000 clones, about 89% appearing once. Sequences were obtained from peripheral blood. These TCRs come from a man aged 60 to 75 with acute or convalescent COVID-19.

This chain uses TRBV5-1 with TRBJ2-7, with a possible D match to TRBD2 (5 bases). Germline CDR1 reads SGHRS; CDR2 reads YFSETQ. This CDR3 has 12 amino acids. V lost 4 bases, J lost 7 bases, and 12 bases lay in between. The CDR3 nucleotides are TGCGCCAGCAGCAATTCCGGGATGGAGCAGTACTTC. Its protein is CASSNSGMEQYF.

V gene TRBV6-5 combines with J gene TRBJ1-5; D is ambiguous. Germline CDR1 reads MNHEY; CDR2 reads SVGAGI. This CDR3 is built from 14 residues. The germline V and J ends were trimmed by 7 bases and 0 bases, with 10 bases remaining between them. The CDR3 nucleotides are TGTGCCAGCAAAGGTGGGCTTAGCAATCAGCCCCAGCATTTT. Amino acid sequence: CASKGGLSNQPQHF.

This chain links TRBV3-1 (or the pseudogene TRBV3-2) with TRBJ1-1; unclear D gene. V was clipped by 2 bases and J by 2 bases, with 6 bases between them. CDR3 length: 13 residues. Germline values: CDR1 LGHDT, CDR2 YNNKEL (reference sequence). CDR3 DNA sequence: TGTGCCAGCAGCCAAACACCTAACACTGAAGCTTTCTTT. Protein sequence: CASSQTPNTEAFF.

J is TRBJ2-1 and V is TRBV24-1; 8 bases are shared with TRBD2. The CDR3 spans 16 residues. Germline V CDR1 and CDR2: KGHDR, SFDVKD. V gave up 0 bases and J gave up 4 bases; unmatched junction bases: 4. CDR3 residues: CATSDLGSGVYNEQFF. The CDR3 DNA reads as TGTGCCACCAGTGATTTGGGTAGCGGGGTATACAATGAGCAGTTCTTC.

As concerns this clone: At one of its ends the junction is not consistent with the germline gene, which may arise from a read error. The rearrangement uses TRBV7-7 and TRBJ2-5; D uncertain. Looked up from germline, CDR1 is SSHAT and CDR2 is FNYEAQ (reference sequence). This CDR3 region has 13 residues. The CDR3 nucleotides read TGTGCTAGCAGCAAATCGAGTTATGAGACCCAGTACTTC. Amino acids: CASSKSSYETQYF.

The chain recombines TRBV6-6 with TRBJ1-4, with TRBD1 matching 7 bases. J lost 4 bases, V lost 2 bases, and 7 bases had no gene match. The CDR3 length is 16 residues. Germline V gene data show CDR1 as MNHNY and CDR2 as SVGAGI (reference sequence). CDR3 nucleotide sequence: TGTGCCAGCAGTTACCCGCGGGACAGCCTTAATGAAAAACTGTTTTTT. It yields the protein CASSYPRDSLNEKLFF.

V and J are TRBV3-1 (or the pseudogene TRBV3-2) and TRBJ2-4; 7 bases line up with TRBD1. CDR1 LGHDT and CDR2 YNNKEL come from the germline V gene (reference sequence). V lost 0 bases and J lost 1; bases outside the gene matches: 3. This CDR3 has 16 amino acids. The CDR3 DNA sequence: TGTGCCAGCAGCCAAGATAGCAGGGGGGCCAAAAACATTCAGTACTTC. Its protein is CASSQDSRGAKNIQYF.

The chain uses TRBV7-2 and TRBJ2-7; TRBD1 aligns across 7 bases. The CDR3 runs to 15 residues. The V segment lost 1 base and the J segment 0 bases; nucleotides outside the gene matches: 3. Germline CDR1 and CDR2: SGHTA and FQGNSA. CDR3 sequence reads: CASSLVGTASYEQYF. The CDR3 DNA follows: TGTGCCAGCAGCTTAGTAGGGACAGCCTCCTACGAGCAGTACTTC.

This sequence joins TRBV19 and TRBJ2-7, with 7 nucleotides matching TRBD1. Per the germline V gene, CDR1 is LNHDA and CDR2 is SQIVND (reference sequence). The ends lost 6 bases at V and 5 bases at J; junction bases unmatched: 4. The length of the CDR3 is 12 residues. Written as DNA, the CDR3 is TGTGCCAGTAGATCAGGGGGACACGAGCAGTACTTC. The encoded protein is CASRSGGHEQYF.

The V and J genes are TRBV9 and TRBJ2-3; maybe TRBD1 (6 bases). With 0 bases removed from V and 1 base from J, the gap between germline ends came to 9 bases. CDR1 is SGDLS, CDR2 YYNGEE, per germline. The CDR3 length is 15 residues. CDR3 region: CASSVGAGGTDTQYF. The CDR3 DNA follows: TGTGCCAGCAGCGTAGGCGCAGGGGGCACAGATACGCAGTATTTT. The complete variable domain, with remaining parts taken from reference TRBV9 and TRBJ2-3, reads DSGVTQTPKHLITATGQRVTLRCSPRSGDLSVYWYQQSLDQGLQFLIQYYNGEERAKGNILERFSAQQFPDLHSELNLSSLELGDSALYFCASSVGAGGTDTQYFGPGTRLTVL.

The rearrangement uses TRBV10-3 and TRBJ2-3; no firm D call. The V and J ends lost 4 bases and 6 bases respectively, with 8 bases between them. CDR1 and CDR2 from the germline V gene are ENHRY and SYGVKD. The CDR3 covers 12 residues. The CDR3 is CAISAGLDTQYF. The CDR3 DNA follows: TGTGCCATCAGTGCTGGCCTTGATACGCAGTATTTT.

This clone is a singleton in its sample. The chain recombines TRBV10-3 with TRBJ2-1; 9 bases fit TRBD1. Per the germline V gene, CDR1 is ENHRY and CDR2 is SYGVKD. This CDR3 is built from 13 residues. Trimming cost V 11 bases and J 5 bases; bases outside gene matches: 7. CDR3 coding DNA: TGTGCCTCTTGGACAGGGGCGGACAATGAGCAGTTCTTC. It translates to CASWTGADNEQFF.

This chain joins TRBV4-1 and TRBJ1-1; 12 bases fit TRBD1. Unmatched junction bases numbered 4, after V lost 1 base and J lost 7 bases. The CDR3 runs 15 residues. The germline V gene encodes CDR1 MGHRA and CDR2 YSYEKL. CDR3 protein: CASSQVGTGGFEAFF. CDR3 nucleotides: TGCGCCAGCAGCCAAGTTGGGACAGGGGGCTTTGAAGCTTTCTTT.

This clone was observed a few times. Germline and junction disagree at one end, which may indicate a read error. The chain carries TRBV7-9 and TRBJ2-7, with D possibly matching TRBD1 (5 bases). This CDR3 has 12 amino acids. Germline CDR1 SEHNR, CDR2 FQNEAQ (reference sequence). DNA for the CDR3: TGTGCCAGCAGCTTAGGGGGCGGCGGTCTTCTCTTC. It yields the protein CASSLGGGGLLF.

The J gene is TRBJ1-1, the V gene TRBV6-2 or TRBV6-3, with TRBD1 identical over 7 bases. Trimming at V came to 6 bases and at J to 1 base, leaving 11 bases not matched to a gene. The CDR3 has 16 amino acids. Germline V lookup: CDR1 MNHEY, CDR2 SVGEGT. In DNA, the CDR3 is TGTGCCAGCAGCCCTCTCCCCGGACAGGCGAACACTGAAGCTTTCTTT. Protein product: CASSPLPGQANTEAFF.

In its sample, this clone was seen a few times. The V and J genes are TRBV7-9 and TRBJ2-3; TRBD2 matches at 7 bases. This CDR3 comprises 14 residues. V trimming: 5 bases; J trimming: 2 bases; junction bases outside the gene matches: 4. From germline, CDR1 is SEHNR and CDR2 FQNEAQ (reference sequence). The CDR3 here is CASSRRDYTDTQYF. The CDR3 nucleotides read TGTGCCAGCAGCAGACGGGACTACACAGATACGCAGTATTTT.

The chain links TRBV4-2 to TRBJ2-1, with TRBD1 matching over 8 bases. The J segment lost 6 bases and the V segment lost 2 bases, leaving 9 bases of the junction unmatched. Germline CDR1 LGHNA, CDR2 YNFKEQ. The CDR3 is 16 amino acids. The DNA of the CDR3 is TGTGCCAGCAGCCAATCCGGGACAGGTCCCCTCAATGAGCAGTTCTTC. It yields the protein CASSQSGTGPLNEQFF.

The chain employs TRBV7-9 and TRBJ2-3, with D maybe TRBD1 (5 bases). The CDR3 totals 12 residues. Germline-derived CDR1 and CDR2 are SEHNR and FQNEAQ (reference sequence). The V gene lost 9 bases and the J gene lost 7 bases, with 14 bases spanning the gap. The DNA of the CDR3 is TGTGCCAGTTCGACAGCCGTGTATACGCAGTATTTT. This gives the protein CASSTAVYTQYF.

The chain recombines TRBV19 with TRBJ1-1, with 9 bases lining up with TRBD1. This CDR3 region has 16 residues. CDR1 is LNHDA and CDR2 is SQIVND in the germline V gene (reference sequence). V was clipped by 10 bases and J by 0 bases; unmatched bases: 12. The chain's CDR3 is CATRGRGQGLNTEAFF. CDR3 sequence (DNA): TGTGCCACCAGGGGCCGGGGACAGGGCCTGAACACTGAAGCTTTCTTT.

The V gene is TRBV9, the J gene TRBJ1-1; D may be TRBD1 (6 bases). Germline V lookup: CDR1 SGDLS, CDR2 YYNGEE. V dropped 4 bases and J dropped 5 bases, with 15 bases sitting between them. The CDR3 runs 14 residues. CDR3 sequence (DNA): TGTGCCAGCAGCACTTCGGACAGTTTAACTGAAGCTTTCTTT. This translates into CASSTSDSLTEAFF. The complete variable domain, with remaining parts taken from reference TRBV9 and TRBJ1-1, reads DSGVTQTPKHLITATGQRVTLRCSPRSGDLSVYWYQQSLDQGLQFLIQYYNGEERAKGNILERFSAQQFPDLHSELNLSSLELGDSALYFCASSTSDSLTEAFFGQGTRLTVV.

This clone has only a few counts. The chain employs TRBV4-1 and TRBJ1-2; D is unresolved. The V and J ends lost 1 base and 4 bases respectively, with 7 bases between them. Germline V gives CDR1 MGHRA, CDR2 YSYEKL. This CDR3 is built from 13 residues. The CDR3 nucleotides read TGCGCCAGCAGCCAAGTTGGAGGCTATGGCTACACCTTC. It encodes CASSQVGGYGYTF.

CDR3 protein: CASRPPSGGYPGQFF. The CDR3 region has the DNA TGTGCCAGCCGACCCCCTAGCGGGGGGTACCCCGGGCAGTTCTTC. V gene TRBV11-2 combines with J gene TRBJ2-1; TRBD2 matches 11 bases. The J segment lost 12 bases and the V segment lost 8 bases, leaving 15 bases of the junction unmatched. Germline V lookup: CDR1 SGHAT, CDR2 FQNNGV. This CDR3 has 15 residues.

This chain connects TRBV19 to TRBJ2-7; perhaps TRBD1 as D (6 bases). The V gene's germline CDR1 is LNHDA and CDR2 SQIVND (reference sequence). V lost 3 bases to trimming and J lost 3 bases, with 9 bases between them. The CDR3 contains 13 residues. Here the CDR3 DNA reads TGTGCCAGTAGTATGACAGGATACTACGAGCAGTACTTC. This gives the protein CASSMTGYYEQYF.

The chain joins TRBV11-2 to TRBJ2-1; the match to TRBD2 covers 10 bases. Per germline, CDR1 SGHAT and CDR2 FQNNGV. Trimming took 5 bases from V and 1 from J; bases not matched to a gene: 14. This CDR3 contains 19 residues. CDR3 nucleotides: TGTGCCAGCAGCCGAACAGGGCTAGCGGGGGTTTCGTCCTACAATGAGCAGTTCTTC. Its protein product is CASSRTGLAGVSSYNEQFF.

The V gene is TRBV7-8, the J gene TRBJ2-3; D perhaps matches TRBD2 (7 bases). The CDR3 contains 19 residues. Trimming took 1 base from V and 4 from J, leaving 24 bases between them. Germline-derived CDR1 and CDR2 are SGHVS and FQNEAQ. For the CDR3, the DNA is TGTGCCAGCAGCTTAGTGGGGCTGGGGGCGGGAGTTTTCGCAGATACGCAGTATTTT. Its translation: CASSLVGLGAGVFADTQYF. Full variable domain (outside the CDR3, taken from reference TRBV7-8 and TRBJ2-3): GAGVSQSPRYKVAKRGQDVALRCDPISGHVSLFWYQQALGQGPEFLTYFQNEAQLDKSGLPSDRFFAERPEGSVSTLKIQRTQQEDSAVYLCASSLVGLGAGVFADTQYFGPGTRLTVL.

The chain combines TRBV10-3 with TRBJ2-1; D ambiguous. The CDR3 is 12 residues long. V shed 4 bases and J shed 6 bases, with 7 bases lying between them. Germline CDR1 is ENHRY and CDR2 is SYGVKD. CDR3 protein: CAISAVFNEQFF. The CDR3 region has the DNA TGTGCCATCAGTGCTGTATTCAATGAGCAGTTCTTC.

This rearrangement joins TRBV19 to TRBJ1-4; a weak D match, TRBD1 (5 bases). Trimming removed 5 bases at V and 4 bases at J, with 14 bases between. CDR1 LNHDA and CDR2 SQIVND come from the germline V gene (reference sequence). CDR3 length: 15 residues. CDR3 sequence reads: CASSPNMGLNEKLFF. CDR3 DNA sequence: TGTGCCAGTAGTCCTAACATGGGACTTAATGAAAAACTGTTTTTT.

The chain combines TRBV30 with TRBJ1-2; D remains ambiguous. With 4 bases removed from V and 2 bases from J, the gap between germline ends came to 8 bases. This CDR3 region has 12 residues. Germline assignment: CDR1 GTSNPN and CDR2 SVGIG (reference sequence). CDR3 sequence (DNA): TGTGCCTGGACACTGGAGAACTATGGCTACACCTTC. This codes for CAWTLENYGYTF.

Only one count was recorded for this clone. This chain connects TRBV25-1 to TRBJ1-2; the match to TRBD1 covers 10 bases. Germline V lookup: CDR1 MGHDK, CDR2 SYGVNS. The CDR3 length is 14 residues. V lost 3 bases to trimming and J lost 8 bases; unmatched junction nucleotides: 6. The CDR3 DNA reads as TGTGCCAGCAGTGATGGACAGGGGGTGGAAGGCTACACCTTC. Its protein product is CASSDGQGVEGYTF.

This clone came up a few times. The V gene is TRBV5-4, the J gene TRBJ1-5; TRBD1 matches 7 bases. Germline V lookup: CDR1 SGHNT, CDR2 YYREEE (reference sequence). The CDR3 covers 14 residues. After removal of 0 bases from V and 5 bases from J, the junction contained 2 bases not matched to a gene. This CDR3 reads CASSLGQGDQPQHF. Here the CDR3 DNA reads TGTGCCAGCAGCTTGGGACAGGGAGATCAGCCCCAGCATTTT.

The chain is built from TRBV18 and TRBJ2-6, with a tentative D call TRBD2 (6 bases). This CDR3 contains 16 residues. Germline V lookup: CDR1 KGHSH, CDR2 LQKENI. Trimming pared 3 bases from V and 3 bases from J, leaving 12 bases between. The CDR3 sequence: CASSPQGGYGANVLTF. The CDR3 nucleotides read TGTGCCAGCTCACCCCAGGGAGGTTATGGGGCCAACGTCCTGACTTTC.

The V and J genes are TRBV11-3 and TRBJ1-1, with no clear D. V lost 5 bases and J 1 base, leaving 11 bases between the germline ends. The CDR3 length is 14 residues. Looked up from germline, CDR1 is SGHNT and CDR2 is YENEEA. The CDR3 loop reads CASSPGGWNTEAFF. The CDR3, as DNA: TGTGCCAGCAGCCCGGGAGGGTGGAACACTGAAGCTTTCTTT.